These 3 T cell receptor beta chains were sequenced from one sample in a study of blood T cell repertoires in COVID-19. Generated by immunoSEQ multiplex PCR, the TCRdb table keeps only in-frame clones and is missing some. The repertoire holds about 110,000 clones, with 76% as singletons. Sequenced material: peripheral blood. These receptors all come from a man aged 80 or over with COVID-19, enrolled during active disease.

The CDR3 bases are TGTGCCAGCAGCTCCCGGGACAGGGGACAAGAGACCCAGTACTTC. Residues: CASSSRDRGQETQYF. The J gene is TRBJ2-5, the V gene TRBV12-1; TRBD1 is taken as the D call from the table, unchecked against the DNA. TRBV12-1 is a pseudogene segment. The CDR3 consists of 15 residues.

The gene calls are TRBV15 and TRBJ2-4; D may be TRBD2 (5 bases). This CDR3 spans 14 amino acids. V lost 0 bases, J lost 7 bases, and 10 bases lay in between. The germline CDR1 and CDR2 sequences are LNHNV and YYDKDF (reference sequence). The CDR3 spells CATSRDGSVNIQYF. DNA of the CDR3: TGTGCCACCAGCAGAGATGGTAGCGTGAACATTCAGTACTTC.

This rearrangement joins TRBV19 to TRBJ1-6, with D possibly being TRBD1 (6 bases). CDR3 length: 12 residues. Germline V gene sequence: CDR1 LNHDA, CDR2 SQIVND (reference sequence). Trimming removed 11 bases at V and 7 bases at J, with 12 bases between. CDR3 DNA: TGTGCCGGAGGAACAGGGAATTCACCCCTCCACTTT. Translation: CAGGTGNSPLHF. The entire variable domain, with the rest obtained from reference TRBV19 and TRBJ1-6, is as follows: DGGITQSPKYLFRKEGQNVTLSCEQNLNHDAMYWYRQDPGQGLRLIYYSQIVNDFQKGDIAEGYSVSREKKESFPLTVTSAQKNPTAFYLCAGGTGNSPLHFGNGTRLTVT.